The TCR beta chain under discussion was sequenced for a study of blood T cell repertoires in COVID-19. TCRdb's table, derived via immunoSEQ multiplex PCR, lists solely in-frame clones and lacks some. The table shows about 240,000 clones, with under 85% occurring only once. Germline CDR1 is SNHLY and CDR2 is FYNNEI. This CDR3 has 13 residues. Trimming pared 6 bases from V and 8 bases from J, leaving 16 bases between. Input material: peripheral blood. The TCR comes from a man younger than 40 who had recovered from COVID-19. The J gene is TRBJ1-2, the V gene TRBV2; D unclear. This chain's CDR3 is CASSARTSRGYTF. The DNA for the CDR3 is TGTGCCAGCAGCGCCCGGACTTCCCGGGGCTACACCTTC.